The 26 T cell receptor beta chains reported below all come from one sample, sequenced in a study of CD8 T cell repertoires and HIV-1 epitope variants. What these receptors recognize is not known. The repertoire was sequenced with immunoSEQ multiplex PCR; TCRdb's copy has only in-frame clones and lacks some. The sample yields 3,000 to 4,000 clones, 50% to 70% seen once. Input material: cultured CD8+ T cells derived from PBMCs. Receptors were obtained from a male donor with HIV.

The chain uses TRBV19 and TRBJ1-6; 10 bases are shared with TRBD1. The CDR3 has 15 amino acids. The V segment lost 4 bases and the J segment 9 bases; nucleotides outside the gene matches: 6. CDR1 LNHDA and CDR2 SQIVND come from the germline V gene (reference sequence). This chain's CDR3 is CASSTSGQGRSPLHF. CDR3 DNA sequence: TGTGCCAGTAGTACCTCGGGACAGGGGCGTTCACCCCTCCACTTT.

This chain connects TRBV6-1 to TRBJ2-1; D assignment may be TRBD1 or TRBD2 (5 bases each). The V end was cut by 2 bases, the J end by 5 bases, with 13 bases between. CDR3 length: 15 amino acids. Germline-derived CDR1 and CDR2 are MNHNS and SASEGT. This chain's CDR3 is CASSEMGPPDNEQFF. The CDR3 bases are TGTGCCAGCAGTGAAATGGGACCCCCTGACAATGAGCAGTTCTTC.

The CDR3 here is CATQGPPYNEQFF. CDR3 in DNA: TGTGCCACCCAGGGGCCACCCTACAATGAGCAGTTCTTC. The gene calls are TRBV6-6 and TRBJ2-1; weak D call: TRBD1 (6 bases). V gave up 10 bases and J gave up 2 bases, with 12 bases separating them. Germline CDR1 MNHNY, CDR2 SVGAGI (reference sequence). This CDR3 contains 13 residues.

This clone was picked up a small number of times. The chain employs TRBV7-3 and TRBJ2-1; 8 nucleotides agree with TRBD1. The CDR3 length is 15 residues. V lost 4 bases and J lost 12; bases outside the gene matches: 14. From germline, CDR1 is SGHTA and CDR2 FQGTGA. CDR3: CASSSDRGSPKGQFF. The CDR3 bases are TGTGCCAGCAGCTCTGACAGGGGAAGTCCCAAGGGGCAGTTCTTC.

The rearrangement joins TRBV28 to TRBJ1-2; the D gene is possibly TRBD1 (5 bases). The CDR3 length is 14 residues. The V gene lost 3 bases and the J gene lost 4 bases, with 12 bases spanning the gap. Germline V gene sequence: CDR1 MDHEN, CDR2 SYDVKM. The CDR3, as DNA: TGTGCCAGCAGTTTCGGGGGAAACTCCTATGGCTACACCTTC. Protein product: CASSFGGNSYGYTF.

The genes are TRBV19 and TRBJ2-7, with 12 bases identical to TRBD2. The CDR3 has 15 residues. The junction had 8 bases not matched to a gene; V was cut back by 5 bases and J by 6 bases. Germline CDR1 and CDR2: LNHDA and SQIVND (reference sequence). The CDR3 nucleotides read TGTGCCAGTAGTTTTCCGACTAGCGGGAGCCCCGAGCAGTACTTC. Translation gives CASSFPTSGSPEQYF.

V is TRBV5-6 and J is TRBJ2-1, with 8 positions matching TRBD1. The CDR3 is 16 amino acids. CDR1 and CDR2 (germline): SGHDT, YYEEEE. The ends lost 4 bases at V and 0 bases at J; junction bases unmatched: 6. The CDR3 loop is CASSPQTGGSYNEQFF. The CDR3 nucleotides are TGTGCCAGCAGCCCACAAACAGGGGGCTCCTACAATGAGCAGTTCTTC.

This chain joins TRBV7-9 and TRBJ2-7, with 11 bases aligning to TRBD2. With V trimmed by 5 bases and J by 3 bases, 3 bases remained unmatched. The CDR3 is 14 amino acids. Germline CDR1 and CDR2: SEHNR and FQNEAQ (reference sequence). CDR3 region: CASSPTSGIYEQYF. The CDR3 region has the DNA TGTGCCAGCAGCCCGACTAGCGGGATCTACGAGCAGTACTTC.

This clone was seen only a few times. V and J are TRBV28 and TRBJ1-1; no definite D call. The germline V gene has CDR1 MDHEN and CDR2 SYDVKM. Between the trimmed V and J ends, which lost 6 bases and 2 bases, there was a span of 7 bases. The CDR3 has 12 amino acids. CDR3: CASRDTNTEAFF. CDR3 DNA: TGTGCCAGCAGAGACACCAACACTGAAGCTTTCTTT. Filled out from reference TRBV28 and TRBJ1-1, the complete variable domain reads DVKVTQSSRYLVKRTGEKVFLECVQDMDHENMFWYRQDPGLGLRLIYFSYDVKMKEKGDIPEGYSVSREKKERFSLILESASTNQTSMYLCASRDTNTEAFFGQGTRLTVV.

V and J are TRBV5-8 and TRBJ1-3, with D possibly being TRBD1 (5 bases). The CDR3 sequence is 15 residues long. Trimming took 2 bases from V and 2 from J, leaving 11 bases between them. Germline V gene lookup returns CDR1 SGHTS and CDR2 YDEGEE. The CDR3 DNA follows: TGTGCCAGCAGCTTCGGACGGGACCCTGGAAACACCATATATTTT. This codes for CASSFGRDPGNTIYF.

The gene calls are TRBV5-6 and TRBJ2-7; possible D gene TRBD2, 6 bases. V lost 0 bases and J 1 base, leaving 11 bases between the germline ends. In germline, CDR1 is SGHDT, CDR2 YYEEEE. The length of the CDR3 is 15 residues. DNA for the CDR3: TGTGCCAGCAGCTTGGGAATGGCGGGGTCCTACGAGCAGTACTTC. It specifies CASSLGMAGSYEQYF.

The chain employs TRBV11-2 and TRBJ2-1; TRBD2 might be the D (5 bases). With 0 bases removed from V and 6 bases from J, the gap between germline ends came to 12 bases. Germline loops: CDR1 SGHAT, CDR2 FQNNGV. The CDR3 sequence is 15 residues long. The CDR3 sequence is CASSLDRGLLNEQFF. The CDR3 nucleotides read TGTGCCAGCAGCTTAGATCGAGGACTCCTCAATGAGCAGTTCTTC.

V gene TRBV5-1 combines with J gene TRBJ2-3; 7 bases map to TRBD2. CDR3 length equals 17 residues. Per the germline V gene, CDR1 is SGHRS and CDR2 is YFSETQ. V was pared by 4 bases and J by 2 bases, with 13 bases of the junction left unmatched. As DNA, the CDR3 is TGCGCCAGCAGCCCAGAAGGTGCTAGCGGTTACACAGATACGCAGTATTTT. This sequence encodes CASSPEGASGYTDTQYF.

The V and J genes are TRBV6-5 and TRBJ2-1; 10 bases are a match to TRBD2. The V segment lost 0 bases and the J segment 5 bases; nucleotides outside the gene matches: 4. From germline, CDR1 is MNHEY and CDR2 SVGAGI. The CDR3 is made up of 16 amino acids. The CDR3 nucleotides are TGTGCCAGCAGTTACTCTCCTAGCGGGAGCCACAATGAGCAGTTCTTC. Translating it yields CASSYSPSGSHNEQFF.

A single count supports this clone. The CDR3 here is CASSDDLAGNEQFF. The CDR3 DNA is TGTGCCAGCAGTGACGATCTAGCAGGCAATGAGCAGTTCTTC. The rearrangement joins TRBV25-1 to TRBJ2-1; possibly TRBD2 for D (5 bases). Trimming stripped 3 bases from V and 6 bases from J, with 12 bases between. The CDR3 contains 14 residues. From germline, CDR1 is MGHDK and CDR2 SYGVNS. Combining the CDR3 with reference TRBV25-1 and TRBJ2-1 gives the whole variable domain EADIYQTPRYLVIGTGKKITLECSQTMGHDKMYWYQQDPGMELHLIHYSYGVNSTEKGDLSSESTVSRIRTEHFPLTLESARPSHTSQYLCASSDDLAGNEQFFGPGTRLTVL.

The CDR3: CASSLDVATGYYEQYF. CDR3 DNA: TGTGCCAGCAGCTTAGATGTTGCGACAGGGTATTACGAGCAGTACTTC. The chain links TRBV11-2 to TRBJ2-7; 7 bases align to TRBD1. Germline values: CDR1 SGHAT, CDR2 FQNNGV. The CDR3 is 16 amino acids. The junction had 9 bases not matched to a gene; V was cut back by 0 bases and J by 4 bases. Combining the CDR3 with reference TRBV11-2 and TRBJ2-7 gives the whole variable domain EAGVAQSPRYKIIEKRQSVAFWCNPISGHATLYWYQQILGQGPKLLIQFQNNGVVDDSQLPKDRFSAERLKGVDSTLKIQPAKLEDSAVYLCASSLDVATGYYEQYFGPGTRLTVT.

The CDR3 loop is CASSPNGGGEQYF. CDR3 nucleotides: TGCGCCAGCAGCCCTAATGGGGGAGGCGAGCAGTACTTC. The chain joins TRBV4-3 to TRBJ2-7; D is possibly TRBD2 (6 bases). Germline V CDR1 and CDR2: LGHNA, YSLEER. Trimming left V 4 bases short and J 6 bases short, with 13 bases between. The CDR3 runs 13 residues.

This clone was found a few times. V usage is TRBV27 and J usage is TRBJ2-6; D remains ambiguous. The length of the CDR3 is 18 residues. Germline V gene data show CDR1 as MNHEY and CDR2 as SMNVEV (reference sequence). The V end lost 10 bases, the J end lost 0 bases, and 22 bases lay between the germline ends. The CDR3 coding sequence is TGTGCCACCCAATCCACAACTACTGCGAACTCTGGGGCCAACGTCCTGACTTTC. As protein: CATQSTTTANSGANVLTF.

This chain connects TRBV13 to TRBJ2-1; no clear D gene. This CDR3 has 14 amino acids. Germline CDR1 PRHDT, CDR2 FYEKMQ (reference sequence). V was trimmed by 2 bases and J by 6 bases, leaving 11 bases between them. Here the CDR3 reads CASSLYGSLNEQFF. The CDR3 bases are TGTGCCAGCAGCTTATACGGGTCCCTCAATGAGCAGTTCTTC.

The V and J genes are TRBV27 and TRBJ2-7, with D possibly being TRBD2 (6 bases). Trimming shortened V by 3 bases and J by 3 bases, and 15 bases separated the two germline ends. Germline V gene lookup returns CDR1 MNHEY and CDR2 SMNVEV (reference sequence). The CDR3 is 15 residues long. The DNA for the CDR3 is TGTGCCAGCAGTTTGAGCCGGGACTCGGGCTACGAGCAGTACTTC. This encodes CASSLSRDSGYEQYF.

The chain carries TRBV27 and TRBJ2-7; perhaps TRBD2 as D (6 bases). Per germline, CDR1 MNHEY and CDR2 SMNVEV (reference sequence). The CDR3 spans 15 residues. V lost 2 bases to trimming and J lost 3 bases, with 14 bases between them. CDR3 protein: CASSLSRGGNYEQYF. The CDR3 coding sequence is TGTGCCAGCAGTTTAAGCAGAGGCGGGAACTACGAGCAGTACTTC.

The chain carries TRBV27 and TRBJ1-1; D unresolved. Germline CDR1 and CDR2: MNHEY and SMNVEV (reference sequence). The CDR3 runs 16 residues. Trimming removed 5 bases at V and 0 bases at J, with 16 bases between. The CDR3 reads CASSLYGEDLNTEAFF. The DNA of the CDR3 is TGTGCCAGCAGTCTCTACGGGGAGGATCTGAACACTGAAGCTTTCTTT.

The chain joins TRBV28 to TRBJ1-3; D is perhaps TRBD1 (5 bases). Trimming left V 5 bases short and J 4 bases short, with 15 bases between. Germline V gene lookup returns CDR1 MDHEN and CDR2 SYDVKM. CDR3 length equals 15 residues. The CDR3 spells CASSTRQGVGNTIYF. CDR3 coding DNA: TGTGCCAGCAGTACCCGCCAGGGTGTCGGAAACACCATATATTTT.

This clone was observed a single time. The rearrangement joins TRBV6-6 to TRBJ1-2, with D uncertain. The CDR3 contains 14 residues. The ends were cut back, 6 bases at V and 4 bases at J, with 15 bases in the middle. Germline V CDR1 and CDR2: MNHNY, SVGAGI (reference sequence). The CDR3 nucleotides are TGTGCCAGCAGGAGGACGTTAGAGGTCTATGGCTACACCTTC. This sequence encodes CASRRTLEVYGYTF.

This clone appeared a single time. This chain links TRBV5-1 with TRBJ2-7; D call uncertain. Germline V CDR1 and CDR2: SGHRS, YFSETQ. V lost 4 bases and J 3 bases, leaving 8 bases between the germline ends. The length of the CDR3 is 12 residues. In nucleotides, the CDR3 is TGCGCCAGCAGCATAAACAGCTACGAGCAGTACTTC. Translating gives CASSINSYEQYF.

This clone is large (0.1 to 1%) by share. DNA for the CDR3: TGCGCCAGCAGCCAAGATGTTGGGCAGGGGAACACTGAAGCTTTCTTT. Amino acid sequence: CASSQDVGQGNTEAFF. The chain joins TRBV4-3 to TRBJ1-1, with D possibly matching TRBD1 (5 bases). V lost 0 bases and J lost 1, with 12 bases in between. The CDR3 covers 16 residues. Germline loops: CDR1 LGHNA, CDR2 YSLEER.